The present TCR beta chain was sequenced within a study of blood T cells in healthy people across ages. On the study more broadly: The capture of about one barcoded beta molecule per two T cells was achieved by template switching. Whole-study findings and limits: Greater diversity and more naive CD4+ cells were seen in long-lived donors than in aged donors.

In this sample, this clonotype turned up a few times. The target antigen is unknown. The CDR3 contains 15 residues. V was pared by 5 bases and J by 0 bases, with 10 bases between. Germline loops: CDR1 LGHNA, CDR2 YSLEER. A second PCR, run for about 7 to 11 cycles, used a sample-barcoded 5' primer plus a J-beta primer mix. Each TCR beta cDNA got a 12-nucleotide random molecular identifier. TCRdb used MiXCR to reprocess the 5' RACE reads, holding one entry per CDR3 protein. The sample includes 730,000 or so distinct CDR3 sequences, roughly 43% seen only once; the top ten take roughly 30%. The sequencing input was blood. The clonotype comes from a man older than 75 in good health. The chain combines TRBV4-3 with TRBJ1-4; D is unclear. For the CDR3, the DNA is TGCGCCAGCAGCTCTCAATGGGCAACTAATGAAAAACTGTTTTTT. Translated, it gives CASSSQWATNEKLFF.